One sample yielded the 25 T cell receptor beta chains listed below, sequenced in a study of OX40 agonist ivuxolimab in advanced cancers. Profiling relied on immunoSEQ multiplex PCR, and the TCRdb table lists in-frame clones only, not all of them. The table shows tens of thousands of clones, with 75% to 90% occurring only once. The sequences come from CD4+ or CD8+ T cells sorted from blood, collected in a trial of the OX40 agonist ivuxolimab. The source is an adult with an advanced solid tumor such as melanoma, head and neck, liver or kidney cancer.

In nucleotides, the CDR3 is TGTGCCAGCAACCTTAATAGGGGCTCCGAAGCTTTCTTT. It codes for CASNLNRGSEAFF. The chain uses TRBV6-5 and TRBJ1-1; a possible D gene is TRBD1 (5 bases). Germline V CDR1 and CDR2: MNHEY, SVGAGI. V shed 7 bases and J shed 8 bases, with 17 bases lying between them. This CDR3 has 13 residues.

This chain uses TRBV6-5 with TRBJ1-2; D unresolved. This CDR3 region has 15 residues. Germline-derived CDR1 and CDR2 are MNHEY and SVGAGI. V lost 2 bases to trimming and J lost 1 base, with 11 bases between them. In nucleotides, the CDR3 is TGTGCCAGCAGTTACGGGATCGCGGGTAACTATGGCTACACCTTC. This codes for CASSYGIAGNYGYTF.

This clone was recorded a few times. The chain carries TRBV9 and TRBJ2-5; no clear D gene. The germline V and J ends were trimmed by 0 bases and 7 bases, with 10 bases remaining between them. Germline CDR1 and CDR2: SGDLS and YYNGEE. There are 13 residues in the CDR3. The CDR3 protein is CASSVDLSGTQYF. In DNA, the CDR3 is TGTGCCAGCAGCGTAGATCTTTCAGGGACCCAGTACTTC.

V is TRBV7-3 and J is TRBJ2-5; 8 bases line up with TRBD2. Germline trimming cut 3 bases from V and 5 bases from J; bases unmatched to any gene: 14. The CDR3 spans 17 residues. From germline, CDR1 is SGHTA and CDR2 FQGTGA. The CDR3 DNA follows: TGTGCCAGCAGCTTGGCTAGCGGGTCACTAGGGAGGGAGACCCAGTACTTC. Translating it yields CASSLASGSLGRETQYF.

Only a few counts were recorded for this clone. The gene calls are TRBV5-1 and TRBJ2-7; 7 nucleotides line up with TRBD1. The J segment lost 3 bases and the V segment lost 5 bases, leaving 5 bases of the junction unmatched. The CDR3 spans 13 residues. The V gene's germline CDR1 is SGHRS and CDR2 YFSETQ. The CDR3 protein is CASRPGQRYEQYF. Here the CDR3 DNA reads TGCGCCAGCAGACCGGGACAGCGCTACGAGCAGTACTTC.

The rearrangement joins TRBV7-2 to TRBJ2-7; TRBD1 matches at 7 bases. The germline V gene encodes CDR1 SGHTA and CDR2 FQGNSA. J lost 3 bases, V lost 5 bases, and 10 bases had no gene match. This CDR3 has 15 residues. The CDR3 DNA reads as TGTGCCAGCAGCGAGACCCGACAGGGTAGCTACGAGCAGTACTTC. Its translation: CASSETRQGSYEQYF.

This clone has more than one count but fewer than ten. The gene calls are TRBV14 and TRBJ2-7; 7 bases agree with TRBD2. This CDR3 has 15 residues. The junction had 9 bases not matched to a gene; V was cut back by 7 bases and J by 0 bases. CDR1 SGHDN and CDR2 FVKESK come from the germline V gene. The CDR3 loop is CASTVSGTSSYEQYF. The CDR3 DNA is TGTGCCAGCACCGTGAGCGGGACGAGCTCCTACGAGCAGTACTTC.

V is TRBV6-1 and J is TRBJ1-1; a possible D gene is TRBD1 (5 bases). CDR1 and CDR2 (germline): MNHNS, SASEGT. V lost 0 bases to trimming and J lost 11 bases, with 16 bases between them. The CDR3 covers 14 residues. This chain's CDR3 is CASSEAAGPSRAFF. CDR3 DNA sequence: TGTGCCAGCAGTGAAGCGGCAGGGCCCTCCCGGGCTTTCTTT.

The genes are TRBV5-5 and TRBJ1-3; weak D call: TRBD1 (6 bases). Germline assignment: CDR1 SGHKS and CDR2 YYEKEE (reference sequence). The CDR3 is 17 amino acids. Trimming left V 4 bases short and J 0 bases short, with 17 bases between. CDR3 sequence (DNA): TGTGCCAGCAGCCTAAAGTTGGACAGCTCCTCTGGAAACACCATATATTTT. It specifies CASSLKLDSSSGNTIYF. Supplemented by reference TRBV5-5 and TRBJ1-3, the full variable domain reads DAGVTQSPTHLIKTRGQQVTLRCSPISGHKSVSWYQQVLGQGPQFIFQYYEKEERGRGNFPDRFSARQFPNYSSELNVNALLLGDSALYLCASSLKLDSSSGNTIYFGEGSWLTVV.

This chain connects TRBV29-1 to TRBJ1-2; no firm D call. The CDR3 length is 12 residues. Germline V gene lookup returns CDR1 SQVTM and CDR2 ANQGSEA. Trimming took 6 bases from V and 3 from J, leaving 11 bases between them. The CDR3 region has the DNA TGCAGCGTGACGGGAGTCGACTATGGCTACACCTTC. Amino acid sequence: CSVTGVDYGYTF.

The chain couples TRBV6-6 to TRBJ2-7; D is possibly TRBD1 (6 bases). Germline V gene data show CDR1 as MNHNY and CDR2 as SVGAGI (reference sequence). The CDR3 contains 14 residues. V was pared by 2 bases and J by 0 bases, with 8 bases between. CDR3 amino acids: CASSYMDSSYEQYV. The CDR3 DNA reads as TGTGCCAGCAGTTACATGGACAGCTCCTACGAGCAGTACGTC.

This clone came up a few times. The chain carries TRBV5-1 and TRBJ1-1; D unclear. The V end was cut by 0 bases, the J end by 7 bases, with 10 bases between. This CDR3 comprises 13 residues. Germline values: CDR1 SGHRS, CDR2 YFSETQ. The CDR3 DNA reads as TGCGCCAGCAGCTTGGCCGTAGGGCTTGAAGCTTTCTTT. This encodes CASSLAVGLEAFF.

The chain recombines TRBV6-5 with TRBJ1-5; no clear D. In germline, CDR1 is MNHEY, CDR2 SVGAGI. The CDR3 consists of 13 residues. Trimming pared 6 bases from V and 4 bases from J, leaving 10 bases between. CDR3 residues: CASRKDGNQPQHF. DNA for the CDR3: TGTGCCAGCAGGAAGGACGGTAATCAGCCCCAGCATTTT.

The V call is TRBV19, the J call TRBJ2-7; the D gene is possibly TRBD1 (7 bases). This CDR3 region has 15 residues. The germline V gene has CDR1 LNHDA and CDR2 SQIVND (reference sequence). The V end lost 3 bases, the J end lost 3 bases, and 15 bases lay between the germline ends. The CDR3 DNA reads as TGTGCCAGTAGTATGGTGGCAGGGGGGCGCTACGAGCAGTACTTC. Translation gives CASSMVAGGRYEQYF.

This chain uses TRBV7-2 with TRBJ2-1, with D possibly matching TRBD2 (5 bases). The V gene lost 5 bases and the J gene lost 3 bases, with 14 bases spanning the gap. This CDR3 contains 15 residues. In germline, CDR1 is SGHTA, CDR2 FQGNSA. The CDR3 protein is CASSPGRGDYNEQFF. CDR3 sequence (DNA): TGTGCCAGCAGCCCCGGACGGGGAGACTACAATGAGCAGTTCTTC.

The chain combines TRBV27 with TRBJ1-1, with a tentative D call TRBD1 (6 bases). Germline V CDR1 and CDR2: MNHEY, SMNVEV (reference sequence). This CDR3 has 14 amino acids. The V end lost 5 bases, the J end lost 11 bases, and 21 bases lay between the germline ends. The CDR3: CASSVAGALREAFF. DNA of the CDR3: TGTGCCAGCAGTGTAGCGGGGGCGCTGAGGGAGGCTTTCTTT.

The V gene is TRBV28, the J gene TRBJ2-2; possibly TRBD1 for D (6 bases). The V and J ends lost 7 bases and 3 bases respectively, with 15 bases between them. The CDR3 sequence is 15 residues long. From germline, CDR1 is MDHEN and CDR2 SYDVKM. Here the CDR3 reads CASIRGGLDTGELFF. The CDR3 DNA follows: TGTGCCAGCATCCGAGGGGGATTGGACACCGGGGAGCTGTTTTTT.

The chain links TRBV28 to TRBJ1-5, with TRBD1 identical over 7 bases. The CDR3 runs 15 residues. Unmatched junction bases numbered 8, after V lost 5 bases and J lost 4 bases. CDR1 MDHEN and CDR2 SYDVKM come from the germline V gene. CDR3 region: CASSVTGSGNQPQHF. Here the CDR3 DNA reads TGTGCCAGCAGTGTGACAGGGTCAGGGAATCAGCCCCAGCATTTT.

The chain uses TRBV4-1 and TRBJ2-1; 10 nucleotides align to TRBD1. CDR3 length: 17 residues. V was clipped by 0 bases and J by 11 bases; unmatched bases: 13. The germline CDR1 and CDR2 sequences are MGHRA and YSYEKL. CDR3 DNA sequence: TGCGCCAGCAGCCAAGATAGATTGGACAGGGGGTTATCGAAGCAGTTCTTC. It is translated as CASSQDRLDRGLSKQFF.

The chain links TRBV25-1 to TRBJ2-3; weak D call: TRBD1 (5 bases). Trimming stripped 4 bases from V and 2 bases from J, with 10 bases between. Per the germline V gene, CDR1 is MGHDK and CDR2 is SYGVNS. The CDR3 spans 14 residues. For the CDR3, the DNA is TGTGCCAGCAGTGCGCCCGGACACACAGATACGCAGTATTTT. Its protein product is CASSAPGHTDTQYF. The full variable domain, with the rest looked up from reference TRBV25-1 and TRBJ2-3, is EADIYQTPRYLVIGTGKKITLECSQTMGHDKMYWYQQDPGMELHLIHYSYGVNSTEKGDLSSESTVSRIRTEHFPLTLESARPSHTSQYLCASSAPGHTDTQYFGPGTRLTVL.

This sequence joins TRBV5-1 and TRBJ2-3, with D unclear. The CDR3 is 13 residues long. Germline CDR1 SGHRS, CDR2 YFSETQ. Trimming took 4 bases from V and 2 from J, leaving 8 bases between them. CDR3 sequence: CASSAEFTDTQYF. For the CDR3, the DNA is TGCGCCAGCAGCGCGGAATTCACAGATACGCAGTATTTT.

This clone was seen only a few times. The rearrangement links TRBV10-3 to TRBJ2-2; weak D call: TRBD1 (5 bases). Germline CDR1 is ENHRY and CDR2 is SYGVKD. Trimming shortened V by 6 bases and J by 3 bases, and 11 bases separated the two germline ends. This CDR3 is 14 amino acids long. The CDR3 coding sequence is TGTGCCATCAGGGACGCACAGGACACCGGGGAGCTGTTTTTT. Its protein product is CAIRDAQDTGELFF.

This chain connects TRBV27 to TRBJ2-6; D possibly corresponds to TRBD2 (6 bases). In germline, CDR1 is MNHEY, CDR2 SMNVEV (reference sequence). Deletions cut 7 bases from V and 2 bases from J, with 18 bases between. The CDR3 sequence is 17 residues long. The CDR3 loop is CASTLKGRSAGANVLTF. Here the CDR3 DNA reads TGTGCCAGCACTTTGAAGGGGAGGTCTGCTGGGGCCAACGTCCTGACTTTC.

The chain couples TRBV5-1 to TRBJ2-3; D tentatively reads TRBD1 or TRBD2 (5 bases each). Germline V gene lookup returns CDR1 SGHRS and CDR2 YFSETQ. V lost 2 bases to trimming and J lost 3 bases, with 22 bases between them. The CDR3 loop spans 18 amino acids. CDR3 amino acids: CASSLTPTWGLATDTQYF. Here the CDR3 DNA reads TGCGCCAGCAGCTTAACACCTACTTGGGGGTTGGCGACAGATACGCAGTATTTT.

The chain recombines TRBV6-5 with TRBJ1-5; a possible D gene is TRBD1 (5 bases). Germline CDR1 is MNHEY and CDR2 is SVGAGI. The CDR3 has 15 residues. V was cut by 6 bases and J by 6 bases, with 18 bases left in between. The CDR3: CASSRGPPRGQPQHF. CDR3 sequence (DNA): TGTGCCAGCAGCCGGGGACCGCCGAGGGGTCAGCCCCAGCATTTT.